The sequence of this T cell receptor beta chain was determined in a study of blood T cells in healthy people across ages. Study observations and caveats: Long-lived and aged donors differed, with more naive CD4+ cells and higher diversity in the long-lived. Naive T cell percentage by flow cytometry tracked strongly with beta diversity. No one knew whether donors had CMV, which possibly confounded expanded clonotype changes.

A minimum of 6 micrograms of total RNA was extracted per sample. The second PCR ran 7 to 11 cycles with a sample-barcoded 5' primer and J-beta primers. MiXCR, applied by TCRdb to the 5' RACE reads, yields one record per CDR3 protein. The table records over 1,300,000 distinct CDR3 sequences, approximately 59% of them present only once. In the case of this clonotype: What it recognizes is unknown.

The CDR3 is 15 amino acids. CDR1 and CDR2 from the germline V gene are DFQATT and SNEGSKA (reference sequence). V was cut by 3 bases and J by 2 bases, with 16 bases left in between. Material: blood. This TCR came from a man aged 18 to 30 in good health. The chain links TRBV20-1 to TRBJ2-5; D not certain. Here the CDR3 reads CSASTGDGLQETQYF. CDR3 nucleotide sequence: TGCAGTGCTAGTACTGGCGACGGTTTACAAGAGACCCAGTACTTC.